These T cell receptor beta chains were read from a single sample in a study of radiotherapy plus CTLA-4 blockade in lung cancer. TCRdb keeps only in-frame clones here, not all; method: immunoSEQ multiplex PCR. The sample yields around 38,000 clones, around 85% seen once. Material: peripheral blood, obtained from a patient treated with radiotherapy plus ipilimumab. Source of these receptors: a human donor with non-small cell lung cancer whose response to radiotherapy plus ipilimumab could not be evaluated. Each CDR3 is given with its conserved first and last residue. D genes are given only for firm matches. The listing skips clone size in some rows; elsewhere it reads once, few, many or a size class.

V,J,D,size,DNA,CDR3
TRBV10-3,TRBJ2-7,NA,NA,TGTGCCATCAGTGAGTTGGCAGGATACTACGAGCAGTACTTC,CAISELAGYYEQYF
TRBV9,TRBJ1-4,NA,once,TGTGCCAGCAGCGTTCGGGGGAGGACTAATGAAAAACTGTTTTTT,CASSVRGRTNEKLFF
TRBV28,TRBJ1-3,NA,NA,TGTGCCAGCAGGGAGGGCAACACCATATATTTT,CASREGNTIYF
TRBV11-2,TRBJ2-7,TRBD1,NA,TGTGCCAGCAGCTTAGGGGACAGCTCCTACGAGCAGTACTTC,CASSLGDSSYEQYF
TRBV29-1,TRBJ1-3,NA,NA,TGCAGCGCCGTGACAGGTCCGGGAAACACCATATATTTT,CSAVTGPGNTIYF
TRBV4-2,TRBJ1-4,NA,NA,TGTGCCAGCAGCCAAGGGCAGGGGATCCCTAATGAAAAACTGTTTTTT,CASSQGQGIPNEKLFF
TRBV10-1,TRBJ2-3,NA,NA,TGCGCCAGCAGTGTGACTGGGGCGATAGATACGCAGTATTTT,CASSVTGAIDTQYF
TRBV27,TRBJ1-2,NA,NA,TGTGCCAGCAGTTCCGGGACACCTAACTATGGCTACACCTTC,CASSSGTPNYGYTF
TRBV6-1,TRBJ2-2,TRBD2,NA,TGTGCCAGCATGAATCCGGGGGGAAACACCGGGGAGCTGTTTTTT,CASMNPGGNTGELFF
TRBV5-1,TRBJ2-3,NA,once,TGCGCCAGCAGCTTGGACAGGGTTGCAGATACGCAGTATTTT,CASSLDRVADTQYF
TRBV18,TRBJ1-2,NA,few,TGTGCCAGCTCACCATACGGGTACTATGGCTACACCTTC,CASSPYGYYGYTF
TRBV19,TRBJ1-5,TRBD1,NA,TGTGCCAGTAGTCTCCAGGGGGCGACCTATCAATCCCAGCATTTT,CASSLQGATYQSQHF
TRBV29-1,TRBJ2-5,TRBD2,NA,TGCAGCGTTGACCTAGCGGGGGGTCGGCCGGGTGAGACCCAGTACTTC,CSVDLAGGRPGETQYF
TRBV9,TRBJ2-3,TRBD2,NA,TGTGCCAGCAGCGATAGCGGGCGGGCAGATACGCAGTATTTT,CASSDSGRADTQYF
TRBV9,TRBJ1-2,NA,NA,TGTGCCAGCAGCGTAGGGACGGGAAACTATGGCTACACCTTC,CASSVGTGNYGYTF
TRBV5-6,TRBJ2-1,TRBD2,NA,TGTGCCAGCAGCTTACGGTACCGACTAGCGGGAGGGTCCTACAATGAGCAGTTCTTC,CASSLRYRLAGGSYNEQFF
TRBV5-4,TRBJ1-2,TRBD1,NA,TGTGCCAGCAGCTTTTCAGGGGGATATGGCTACACCTTC,CASSFSGGYGYTF
TRBV5-4,TRBJ1-1,NA,NA,TGTGCCAGCAGCTCCCTCGTCGGTCGGGCTTTCTTT,CASSSLVGRAFF
TRBV5-1,TRBJ2-3,NA,NA,TGCGCCAGCAGCTTGGAAGTCGGAGATACGCAGTATTTT,CASSLEVGDTQYF
TRBV9,TRBJ1-5,TRBD1,NA,TGTGCCAGCAGCACAGGACAGGGCGGCAATCAGCCCCAGCATTTT,CASSTGQGGNQPQHF
TRBV4-1,TRBJ2-3,NA,NA,TGCGCCAGCAGCCAAGAGGGGGGGACATTTTTCGCAGATACGCAGTATTTT,CASSQEGGTFFADTQYF
TRBV19,TRBJ2-7,NA,NA,TGTGCCAGTAGCGCCAGGGGCAGCTCCTACGAGCAGTACTTC,CASSARGSSYEQYF
TRBV28,TRBJ2-7,NA,NA,TGTGCCAGCAGTTCTCGACAGAGGTACTCCTACGAGCAGTACTTC,CASSSRQRYSYEQYF
TRBV25-1,TRBJ1-6,NA,NA,TGTGCCAGCAGGCAGGGAGGGGACGGGTCACCCCTCCACTTT,CASRQGGDGSPLHF
TRBV5-1,TRBJ2-7,NA,NA,TGCGCCAGCAGCTTGTTTTCACAGGCAGGCGAGCAGTACTTC,CASSLFSQAGEQYF
TRBV15,TRBJ2-3,NA,once,TGTGCCACCAGTCGCAGAGCGGGTCCCACAGATACGCAGTATTTT,CATSRRAGPTDTQYF
TRBV6-1,TRBJ2-1,NA,NA,TGTGCCAGCAGTGAGGAGAGGAGCTCCTACAATGAGCAGTTCTTC,CASSEERSSYNEQFF
TRBV28,TRBJ1-1,NA,NA,TGTGCCAGCAGCCTACGGGAGGGAGCTTTCTTT,CASSLREGAFF
TRBV5-6,TRBJ2-3,NA,NA,TGTGCCAGCAGCTCAAGGGGTCGCACAGATACGCAGTATTTT,CASSSRGRTDTQYF
TRBV2,TRBJ1-4,NA,NA,TGTGCCAGCAGTGAAGCCCCCCCGACGGGTGAAAAACTGTTTTTT,CASSEAPPTGEKLFF
TRBV5-1,TRBJ2-5,TRBD2,NA,TGCGCCAGCAGCGGCGGACTAGCGGGAGTCGAGACCCAGTACTTC,CASSGGLAGVETQYF
TRBV28,TRBJ2-7,TRBD1,NA,TGTGCCAGCAGTTCTCCGGGACAGGGGGCGTTCGGGCAGTACTTC,CASSSPGQGAFGQYF
TRBV10-2,TRBJ2-1,TRBD2,NA,TGCGCCAGCAGTGAGCTAGCGGGAGATGGTGAGCAGTTCTTC,CASSELAGDGEQFF
TRBV4-2,TRBJ2-7,NA,NA,TGTGCCAGCAGCCAAGATCCCAGCGAGGGCTACGAGCAGTACTTC,CASSQDPSEGYEQYF
TRBV18,TRBJ2-1,TRBD1,NA,TGTGCCAGCTCACCCCCGGGACAGGGGATCAGTGAGCAGTTCTTC,CASSPPGQGISEQFF